The 11 T cell receptor beta chains below all came from one sample that was sequenced in a study of CD8 T cells in ankylosing spondylitis. MiXCR, run by TCRdb on the 5' RACE reads, gives a single entry per CDR3 protein. The repertoire consists of roughly 200,000 distinct CDR3 sequences, with over 10% occurring once and the leading ten covering approximately 17%. The sample was blood, either unsorted or a sorted T cell fraction (not recorded which). All receptors come from a male donor with ankylosing spondylitis or in good health (not recorded which).

The chain joins TRBV12-3 or TRBV12-4 to TRBJ1-1; D is perhaps TRBD1 (5 bases). The CDR3 is 13 amino acids. V lost 3 bases, J lost 8 bases, and 13 bases lay in between. The CDR3 DNA follows: TGTGCCAGCAGTTTCGCGACAGCATTAGAAGCTTTCTTT. Its translation: CASSFATALEAFF.

The table lists this clonotype with a few counts. CDR3 residues: CASSLVVLETQYF. The CDR3 DNA follows: TGTGCCAGCAGTTTAGTGGTTCTTGAGACCCAGTACTTC. The chain has TRBV12-3 or TRBV12-4 and TRBJ2-5; D not certain. This CDR3 region has 13 residues. Trimming took 1 base from V and 5 from J, leaving 8 bases between them.

The CDR3 DNA is TGCGCCAGCAGCCAAGCCGGTAGCGGGGGGGCCGTGTACGAGCAGTACTTC. Its protein product is CASSQAGSGGAVYEQYF. The chain recombines TRBV4-1 with TRBJ2-7; 11 positions agree with TRBD2. Unmatched junction bases numbered 9, after V lost 1 base and J lost 4 bases. CDR3 length equals 17 residues. The germline V gene encodes CDR1 MGHRA and CDR2 YSYEKL.

The chain recombines TRBV19 with TRBJ2-1; no reliable D call. The germline gives CDR1 LNHDA, CDR2 SQIVND (reference sequence). This CDR3 comprises 12 residues. V was clipped by 5 bases and J by 10 bases, with 12 bases between them. The CDR3 sequence is CASSGTSGEQFF. CDR3 DNA: TGTGCCAGTAGTGGAACGTCAGGAGAGCAGTTCTTC.

The J gene is TRBJ2-1, the V gene TRBV20-1, with TRBD2 identical over 12 bases. CDR1 and CDR2 (germline): DFQATT, SNEGSKA (reference sequence). J was trimmed by 4 bases and V by 3 bases; bases with no gene match: 4. The CDR3 covers 15 residues. CDR3 nucleotide sequence: TGCAGTGCTAGGGGACTAGCGGGCCTTTACAATGAGCAGTTCTTC. It is translated as CSARGLAGLYNEQFF.

The sample holds a few counts of this clonotype. This sequence joins TRBV12-3 or TRBV12-4 and TRBJ1-2; 7 bases align to TRBD1. V shed 6 bases and J 2 bases; nucleotides not matched to a gene: 6. This CDR3 is 14 amino acids long. The CDR3 reads CASRLQGGNYGYTF. CDR3 DNA sequence: TGTGCCAGCAGACTTCAGGGGGGAAACTATGGCTACACCTTC.

There are a few counts of this clonotype. This chain links TRBV20-1 with TRBJ2-5; 11 nucleotides align to TRBD2. Unmatched junction bases numbered 11, after V lost 2 bases and J lost 3 bases. The CDR3 runs to 17 residues. Germline CDR1 reads DFQATT; CDR2 reads SNEGSKA (reference sequence). The CDR3 DNA sequence: TGCAGTGCTAGACAGGAGACTAGCGGGATTGTTAAAGAGACCCAGTACTTC. The encoded protein is CSARQETSGIVKETQYF.

The sample holds a few counts of this clonotype. The rearrangement uses TRBV6-6 and TRBJ2-7; D possibly corresponds to TRBD1 (6 bases). Germline CDR1 is MNHNY and CDR2 is SVGAGI (reference sequence). Trimming removed 3 bases from V and 1 base from J, with 7 bases in between. The CDR3 extends over 13 amino acids. This chain's CDR3 is CASSYDRSYEQYF. The CDR3, as DNA: TGTGCCAGCAGTTATGACAGGTCCTACGAGCAGTACTTC.

The rearrangement links TRBV14 to TRBJ1-6; 8 bases align to TRBD1. CDR3 length: 17 residues. V trimming: 4 bases; J trimming: 6 bases; junction bases outside the gene matches: 11. Germline V gives CDR1 SGHDN, CDR2 FVKESK. CDR3 residues: CASSPLPDRAPNSPLHF. DNA of the CDR3: TGTGCCAGCAGCCCTCTCCCGGACAGGGCTCCTAATTCACCCCTCCACTTT.

In this sample, this clonotype turned up a few times. The J gene is TRBJ1-1, the V gene TRBV7-6; no reliable D call. Germline loops: CDR1 SGHVS, CDR2 FNYEAQ. V lost 2 bases and J 1 base, leaving 8 bases between the germline ends. This CDR3 has 14 residues. The CDR3 bases are TGTGCCAGCAGCTTAAGGCCTCAGAACACTGAAGCTTTCTTT. This encodes CASSLRPQNTEAFF.

This rearrangement joins TRBV7-9 to TRBJ2-5, with D perhaps given as TRBD1 or TRBD2 (6 bases each). CDR1 and CDR2 (germline): SEHNR, FQNEAQ (reference sequence). V shed 4 bases and J shed 4 bases, with 10 bases lying between them. The CDR3 length is 13 residues. The CDR3 loop is CASSSKGGETQYF. The CDR3 DNA reads TGTGCCAGCAGCTCGAAGGGGGGAGAGACCCAGTACTTC.